The clone carrying this T cell receptor (beta chain) was picked up one time. The antigen remains unidentified. These data originate in a study of Ad26.COV2.S vaccination and SARS-CoV-2 variants. General observations from the study: Recipients given vaccine exceeded placebo recipients in spike-specific TCR breadth. It was reported that spike-specific CD8+ and CD4+ T cell responses were substantially broad after vaccination.

The germline V gene encodes CDR1 SGHDT and CDR2 YYEEEE. The V gene lost 0 bases and the J gene lost 3 bases, with 10 bases spanning the gap. CDR3 length: 15 residues. Profiling relied on immunoSEQ multiplex PCR, and the TCRdb table lists in-frame clones only, not all of them. This sample has some 180,000 clones; roughly 85% occur once, and the top ten carry about 5.9%. The clonotype was recovered from a human donor who had recovered from COVID-19. Sample: peripheral blood, taken after recovery from COVID-19. The chain has TRBV5-6 and TRBJ1-5; no firm D call. CDR3 bases: TGTGCCAGCAGCTTGGGGTACGGCTACAATCAGCCCCAGCATTTT. Translated: CASSLGYGYNQPQHF. Using reference TRBV5-6 and TRBJ1-5 for the parts outside the CDR3, the full variable domain is DAGVTQSPTHLIKTRGQQVTLRCSPKSGHDTVSWYQQALGQGPQFIFQYYEEEERQRGNFPDRFSGHQFPNYSSELNVNALLLGDSALYLCASSLGYGYNQPQHFGDGTRLSIL.